The 32 T cell receptor beta chains below come from one sample, sequenced in a study of blood T cells in healthy people across ages (dated by TCRdb to the mid-2010s). The library came from 5' RACE. Data came from an Illumina HiSeq 2500. The second PCR ran for roughly 6 to 11 cycles and used a J-beta primer mix along with a sample-barcoded 5' primer. TCRdb ran its own pipeline on the public reads, namely fastp trimming at Q25 and MiXCR clone calling, and kept in-frame beta chains. Each record represents a unique CDR3 protein, reported with the most common genes and DNA among its rows. The table for this sample lists 650,000 to 1,000,000 distinct CDR3 sequences; 46% of them were counted only once. In total, the top ten clones hold around 18% of the sample. Sequenced: blood. All receptors come from an elderly man in good health.

The V call is TRBV4-2, the J call TRBJ2-3; the match to TRBD1 covers 7 bases. Looked up from germline, CDR1 is LGHNA and CDR2 is YNFKEQ. The CDR3 has 16 amino acids. With 4 bases clipped from V and 0 bases from J, the junction kept 7 bases outside the gene matches. CDR3 protein: CASSLSGQASTDTQYF. The DNA for the CDR3 is TGTGCCAGCAGCCTTTCAGGACAGGCTAGCACAGATACGCAGTATTTT.

This clonotype was observed a single time. The rearrangement uses TRBV29-1 and TRBJ2-3; D gene ambiguous. Germline V CDR1 and CDR2: SQVTM, ANQGSEA. This CDR3 is built from 14 residues. V was pared by 4 bases and J by 1 base, with 12 bases between. CDR3 region: CSVVLSWGTDTQYF. The CDR3 DNA reads as TGCAGCGTTGTTCTGTCGTGGGGCACAGATACGCAGTATTTT.

V is TRBV19 and J is TRBJ1-1, with a weak D call TRBD1 (6 bases). Germline V CDR1 and CDR2: LNHDA, SQIVND (reference sequence). CDR3 size: 16 residues. Trimming stripped 6 bases from V and 1 base from J, with 18 bases between. CDR3 in DNA: TGTGCCAGTAGCCCTGCGGTGGGACAAGGGAACACTGAAGCTTTCTTT. It translates to CASSPAVGQGNTEAFF.

The chain joins TRBV5-5 to TRBJ2-6; D is uncertain. Trimming cost V 6 bases and J 0 bases, with 7 bases left between them. The CDR3 has 14 residues. Germline CDR1 and CDR2: SGHKS and YYEKEE (reference sequence). CDR3 nucleotides: TGTGCCAGCAATCGGTTCTCTGGGGCCAACGTCCTGACTTTC. Its translation is CASNRFSGANVLTF. Together with reference TRBV5-5 and TRBJ2-6, the CDR3 gives the full variable domain: DAGVTQSPTHLIKTRGQQVTLRCSPISGHKSVSWYQQVLGQGPQFIFQYYEKEERGRGNFPDRFSARQFPNYSSELNVNALLLGDSALYLCASNRFSGANVLTFGAGSRLTVL.

This clonotype has only a few counts. The rearrangement uses TRBV12-3 or TRBV12-4 and TRBJ1-2, with D hard to call. There are 15 residues in the CDR3. V was pared by 7 bases and J by 4 bases, with 19 bases between. DNA of the CDR3: TGTGCCAGCACCCAGACCGGGCCTCGCTCCTATGGCTACACCTTC. As protein: CASTQTGPRSYGYTF.

The V gene is TRBV7-2, the J gene TRBJ2-7; TRBD1 matches 7 bases. The DNA end is a closer match to TRBJ2-5, so the J assignment may be wrong. Per germline, CDR1 SGHTA and CDR2 FQGNSA. This CDR3 is built from 16 residues. CDR3 loop: CASSLTTGTVRETQYF. DNA for the CDR3: TGTGCCAGCAGCCTCACGACAGGGACGGTGCGAGAGACCCAGTACTTC.

The chain recombines TRBV5-1 with TRBJ1-5; D ambiguous. The germline V and J ends were trimmed by 6 bases and 4 bases, with 17 bases remaining between them. CDR3 length: 15 residues. The germline gives CDR1 SGHRS, CDR2 YFSETQ. The CDR3 region is CASIFDGAGNQPQHF. CDR3 in DNA: TGCGCCAGCATCTTTGACGGCGCCGGAAATCAGCCCCAGCATTTT.

The V gene is TRBV11-2, the J gene TRBJ2-7; 10 bases are a match to TRBD1. CDR1 and CDR2 from the germline V gene are SGHAT and FQNNGV. Losses at the gene ends were 5 bases for V and 9 bases for J; bases not matched to a gene: 7. The CDR3 loop spans 13 amino acids. The CDR3 region has the DNA TGTGCCAGCAGCCCCGGGACAGGGGCCGGGCAGTACTTC. Amino acid sequence: CASSPGTGAGQYF. The variable domain in full, with the rest retrieved from reference TRBV11-2 and TRBJ2-7, is EAGVAQSPRYKIIEKRQSVAFWCNPISGHATLYWYQQILGQGPKLLIQFQNNGVVDDSQLPKDRFSAERLKGVDSTLKIQPAKLEDSAVYLCASSPGTGAGQYFGPGTRLTVT.

This clonotype was observed a few times. This chain links TRBV9 with TRBJ2-1; 9 bases align to TRBD2. The CDR3 runs to 16 residues. Germline V gives CDR1 SGDLS, CDR2 YYNGEE. The V gene end was trimmed by 3 bases and the J gene end by 4 bases; junction bases not matched to a gene: 8. CDR3 region: CASSAGPTSGYNEQFF. In nucleotides, the CDR3 is TGTGCCAGCAGCGCTGGACCGACTAGCGGATACAATGAGCAGTTCTTC. Filled out from reference TRBV9 and TRBJ2-1, the complete variable domain reads DSGVTQTPKHLITATGQRVTLRCSPRSGDLSVYWYQQSLDQGLQFLIQYYNGEERAKGNILERFSAQQFPDLHSELNLSSLELGDSALYFCASSAGPTSGYNEQFFGPGTRLTVL.

V gene TRBV30 combines with J gene TRBJ2-7, with TRBD1 matching 10 bases. Germline trimming cut 2 bases from V and 1 base from J; bases unmatched to any gene: 2. Looked up from germline, CDR1 is GTSNPN and CDR2 is SVGIG (reference sequence). CDR3 size: 14 residues. The CDR3 region is CAWSTGQGSYEQYF. The CDR3, as DNA: TGTGCCTGGAGTACGGGACAGGGGTCCTACGAGCAGTACTTC.

V gene TRBV14 combines with J gene TRBJ1-1, with unresolved D. Trimming stripped 2 bases from V and 1 base from J, with 8 bases between. CDR3 size: 14 residues. Germline loops: CDR1 SGHDN, CDR2 FVKESK. CDR3 residues: CASSQPNKNTEAFF. Here the CDR3 DNA reads TGTGCCAGCAGCCAACCTAACAAGAACACTGAAGCTTTCTTT.

Many counts were recorded for this clonotype. The chain recombines TRBV12-3 or TRBV12-4 with TRBJ2-6; D unclear. V lost 7 bases and J 0 bases, leaving 16 bases between the germline ends. This CDR3 spans 17 amino acids. CDR3 DNA sequence: TGTGCCAGCACATTGGGTGCAGGCGGCTCTGGGGCCAACGTCCTGACTTTC. Encoded protein: CASTLGAGGSGANVLTF.

The chain has TRBV5-1 and TRBJ2-3; D unresolved. Trimming took 4 bases from V and 4 from J, leaving 16 bases between them. CDR3 length equals 15 residues. Germline assignment: CDR1 SGHRS and CDR2 YFSETQ. CDR3 residues: CASSPSGRSPDTQYF. CDR3 coding DNA: TGCGCCAGCAGCCCCAGTGGCCGCTCCCCAGATACGCAGTATTTT.

This clonotype was detected a few times. V is TRBV20-1 and J is TRBJ2-5; 9 bases fit TRBD1. Gene TRBJ2-7 matches the end of the DNA better, so the J call may be wrong. Germline CDR1 and CDR2: DFQATT and SNEGSKA (reference sequence). The CDR3 runs 15 residues. CDR3: CSARDGGQGTGEQYF. As DNA, the CDR3 is TGCAGTGCTAGAGATGGGGGACAGGGTACTGGCGAGCAGTACTTC.

Concerning this clonotype itself: Likely a read error: the CDR3 ends without its conserved phenylalanine or tryptophan. The chain couples TRBV7-3 to TRBJ2-1; 13 nucleotides align to TRBD2. Germline-derived CDR1 and CDR2 are SGHTA and FQGTGA. The CDR3 sequence is 18 residues long. J lost 6 bases, V lost 5 bases, and 13 bases had no gene match. In DNA, the CDR3 is TGTGCCAGCAGCCCACAAACCCGGACTAGCGGGAGCTCCAATGAGCAGTTCTTG. The encoded protein is CASSPQTRTSGSSNEQFL.

The CDR3 reads CSALGGEGDTDTQYF. The DNA of the CDR3 is TGCAGTGCCCTAGGGGGTGAGGGCGACACAGATACGCAGTATTTT. The chain recombines TRBV20-1 with TRBJ2-3; D may be TRBD1 (6 bases). The CDR3 is 15 residues long. Germline CDR1 DFQATT, CDR2 SNEGSKA (reference sequence). V was shortened by 6 bases and J by 2 bases, with 18 bases between the two germline ends.

This chain connects TRBV12-3 or TRBV12-4 to TRBJ2-3; unclear D gene. V lost 5 bases to trimming and J lost 2 bases, with 8 bases between them. The length of the CDR3 is 13 residues. CDR3 sequence reads: CASSRTHTDTQYF. The CDR3 DNA follows: TGTGCCAGCAGTAGAACTCACACAGATACGCAGTATTTT.

This chain connects TRBV6-5 to TRBJ1-6; D is unresolved. Trimming left V 0 bases short and J 10 bases short, with 13 bases between. CDR1 MNHEY and CDR2 SVGAGI come from the germline V gene. The CDR3 is 15 residues long. CDR3 DNA sequence: TGTGCCAGCAGTTACTCGACCGTAATCAGATCACCCCTCCACTTT. Residues: CASSYSTVIRSPLHF.

This clonotype was seen at least ten times. Here the CDR3 DNA reads TGCAGCGCATTACAGGGTTCCTTGTACGAGCAGTACTTC. It codes for CSALQGSLYEQYF. This chain joins TRBV29-1 and TRBJ2-7, with D maybe TRBD1 (6 bases). Germline V gene lookup returns CDR1 SQVTM and CDR2 ANQGSEA. Trimming shortened V by 7 bases and J by 4 bases, and 17 bases separated the two germline ends. There are 13 residues in the CDR3.

The chain links TRBV7-8 to TRBJ2-4, with D possibly TRBD2 on 5 matching bases. CDR1 SGHVS and CDR2 FQNEAQ come from the germline V gene. This CDR3 region has 21 residues. The V gene lost 2 bases and the J gene lost 0 bases, with 26 bases spanning the gap. CDR3 protein: CASSLRPLDSPGLLAKNIQYF. The CDR3, as DNA: TGTGCCAGCAGCTTACGGCCGCTGGACTCACCGGGCTTACTAGCCAAAAACATTCAGTACTTC.

This clonotype was seen more than once but under ten times. The chain carries TRBV28 and TRBJ2-3, with D hard to call. Looked up from germline, CDR1 is MDHEN and CDR2 is SYDVKM. V was trimmed by 4 bases and J by 0 bases, leaving 8 bases between them. This CDR3 contains 14 residues. CDR3 bases: TGTGCCAGCAGTTCACCGGCCAGCACAGATACGCAGTATTTT. This gives the protein CASSSPASTDTQYF.

In the case of this clonotype: One junction end disagrees with the germline gene, perhaps due to a read error. The rearrangement links TRBV29-1 to TRBJ2-6; TRBD1 might be the D (5 bases). The CDR3 runs to 13 residues. Germline V gives CDR1 SQVTM, CDR2 ANQGSEA. CDR3 region: CSVQISGANVPTF. CDR3 DNA: TGCAGCGTGCAAATTTCTGGGGCCAACGTCCCGACTTTC.

The rearrangement links TRBV29-1 to TRBJ2-5; D is perhaps TRBD1 (6 bases). Germline V CDR1 and CDR2: SQVTM, ANQGSEA. V lost 5 bases and J lost 5, with 15 bases in between. The CDR3 extends over 13 amino acids. The CDR3, as DNA: TGCAGCGTTCTTGCGACAGGCGGTGAGACCCAGTACTTC. It translates to CSVLATGGETQYF. The full variable domain, its missing parts supplied by reference TRBV29-1 and TRBJ2-5, is SAVISQKPSRDICQRGTSLTIQCQVDSQVTMMFWYRQQPGQSLTLIATANQGSEATYESGFVIDKFPISRPNLTFSTLTVSNMSPEDSSIYLCSVLATGGETQYFGPGTRLLVL.

About this clonotype itself: The junction departs from germline at one end; a sequencing error may be responsible. The CDR3, as DNA: TGTGCCAGCAACCAACCCCAGGACTCCTACAATGAGCAGTTCTTC. Encoded protein: CASNQPQDSYNEQFF. The chain carries TRBV4-2 and TRBJ2-1; no firm D call. This CDR3 is 15 amino acids long. Germline-derived CDR1 and CDR2 are LGHNA and YNFKEQ.

This clonotype has only a few counts. The chain has TRBV20-1 and TRBJ2-3; D is uncertain. The CDR3 covers 15 residues. V gave up 3 bases and J gave up 7 bases, with 20 bases separating them. Germline-derived CDR1 and CDR2 are DFQATT and SNEGSKA (reference sequence). The CDR3 DNA is TGCAGTGCTAGGGCCGGCCTAGGGATCCCCTATACGCAGTATTTT. Encoded protein: CSARAGLGIPYTQYF.

This clonotype was observed a few times. This chain links TRBV5-1 with TRBJ2-5, with D possibly TRBD2 on 6 matching bases. The germline V gene has CDR1 SGHRS and CDR2 YFSETQ. This CDR3 has 14 amino acids. Trimming took off 4 bases at V and 0 bases at J, with 10 bases between the two ends. CDR3 residues: CASSGGLYQETQYF. CDR3 coding DNA: TGCGCCAGCAGCGGGGGACTCTACCAAGAGACCCAGTACTTC.

The rearrangement joins TRBV7-2 to TRBJ1-1; 10 bases fit TRBD1. The CDR3 loop spans 18 amino acids. V was clipped by 3 bases and J by 0 bases; unmatched bases: 10. Germline CDR1 SGHTA, CDR2 FQGNSA. The CDR3 nucleotides are TGTGCCAGCAGCTTGGGACAGGGGAATTTTAGGATGAACACTGAAGCTTTCTTT. It codes for CASSLGQGNFRMNTEAFF.

This sequence joins TRBV12-3 or TRBV12-4 and TRBJ2-1; the match to TRBD1 covers 7 bases. The CDR3 length is 15 residues. V lost 7 bases, J lost 6 bases, and 12 bases stayed unmatched. The CDR3 sequence: CASNSERGRGNEQFF. CDR3 DNA sequence: TGTGCCAGCAACTCGGAGAGGGGGCGCGGCAATGAGCAGTTCTTC.

The gene calls are TRBV29-1 and TRBJ1-1; TRBD1 agrees at 7 bases. Germline assignment: CDR1 SQVTM and CDR2 ANQGSEA. The CDR3 loop spans 14 amino acids. Trimming at V came to 2 bases and at J to 0 bases, leaving 3 bases not matched to a gene. The CDR3 DNA follows: TGCAGCGTTGAAAGGGGGACAGTGAACACTGAAGCTTTCTTT. It is translated as CSVERGTVNTEAFF.

V is TRBV25-1 and J is TRBJ2-7, with TRBD1 as a possible D gene (6 bases). The CDR3 has 15 amino acids. CDR1 MGHDK and CDR2 SYGVNS come from the germline V gene. Deletions cut 9 bases from V and 6 bases from J, with 24 bases between. The CDR3 bases are TGTGCCAGTGCCGCAAGCAGGGACATCTTCCTCGAGCAGTACTTC. Protein product: CASAASRDIFLEQYF.

This clonotype came up a few times. The V call is TRBV14, the J call TRBJ2-4; 9 bases match TRBD1. The DNA end is a closer match to TRBJ2-7, so the J assignment may be wrong. This CDR3 has 14 residues. Germline values: CDR1 SGHDN, CDR2 FVKESK. The CDR3 spells CASSYRTGAYEQYF. The CDR3, as DNA: TGTGCCAGCAGCTACCGGACAGGGGCCTACGAGCAGTACTTC.

Points on this clonotype: This could be a read error, since a much larger clone is one nucleotide away. The chain couples TRBV7-2 to TRBJ2-1, with 9 positions matching TRBD1. CDR3 length equals 16 residues. V was clipped by 5 bases and J by 1 base; unmatched bases: 6. Germline CDR1 reads SGHTA; CDR2 reads FQGNSA. The CDR3 protein is CASSATGTGSYNEQFF. Here the CDR3 DNA reads TGTGCCAGCAGCGCTACCGGGACAGGGTCCTACAATGAGCAGTTCTTC. Drawing the rest from reference TRBV7-2 and TRBJ2-1, the complete variable domain is GAGVSQSPSNKVTEKGKDVELRCDPISGHTALYWYRQSLGQGLEFLIYFQGNSAPDKSGLPSDRFSAERTGGSVSTLTIQRTQQEDSAVYLCASSATGTGSYNEQFFGPGTRLTVL.